The text below deals with one TCR beta chain. The V gene's germline CDR1 is MDHEN and CDR2 SYDVKM. Trimming left V 5 bases short and J 5 bases short, with 12 bases between. This CDR3 is 14 amino acids long. These data are taken from a study of blood T cells in healthy people across ages. A second PCR, run for about 7 to 12 cycles, used a sample-barcoded 5' primer plus a J-beta primer mix. TCRdb called the 5' RACE reads again in MiXCR, with one record for every CDR3 protein. Seen here are fewer than 1,200,000 distinct CDR3 sequences, around 27% observed once, and the top ten hold less than 0.75%. These sequences were also reported in another study, on T cells of mothers and their children.

The chain has TRBV28 and TRBJ1-4, with a possible D match to TRBD1 (6 bases). The sequence was collected from a girl aged 2-15 years in good health. The specimen was blood. CDR3 sequence reads: CASSAGVQNEKLFF. DNA for the CDR3: TGTGCCAGCAGTGCAGGGGTCCAAAATGAAAAACTGTTTTTT. The whole variable domain, remainder taken from reference TRBV28 and TRBJ1-4, is DVKVTQSSRYLVKRTGEKVFLECVQDMDHENMFWYRQDPGLGLRLIYFSYDVKMKEKGDIPEGYSVSREKKERFSLILESASTNQTSMYLCASSAGVQNEKLFFGSGTQLSVL.